This TCR beta chain is drawn from a study of blood T cell repertoires in COVID-19 (TCRdb year 2020). Regarding the study in general: Collaborator samples came from the United States, Italy and Spain and covered acute and convalescent phases of COVID-19. The material from the prospective study consisted of cDNA or gDNA derived from T cells, B-cell-depleted T cells, or PBMCs. Deeply sampled blood TCRbeta repertoires from subjects exposed to, actively infected with, or recovered from COVID-19 were included in the dataset. The repertoires were released in a freely available public database intended as a resource for research on the immune response to SARS-CoV-2. Samples came from the ongoing ImmuneRACE study (first 160 participants) plus 1,254 subjects from 6 global collaborators. A de-identified subject ID, COVID-19 status, age in years and sex were almost always included in the sample metadata. Where HLA class I and class II types were available, the types were taken from metadata supplied by the sample provider, not from assay-based typing.

One collaborating source in Seattle enrolled patients while the patients were actively infected and followed the patients over time throughout the course of disease. Each collaborating institution followed its own protocols to collect whole blood in K2EDTA tubes. Collaborator samples were shipped for TCRbeta analysis as frozen whole blood, isolated PBMCs, or DNA extracted from either sample type. Broader findings and caveats from the paper: Clinical and demographic metadata were provided uncurated, with the amount varying by source and participant.

There are 14 amino acids in the CDR3, from cysteine to phenylalanine inclusive. CDR3 DNA is the only sequence kept; it has 42 bases, read in frame from the first base. Trimming at the junction amounts to 3 bases on V and 7 bases on J, and the germline ends lie 13 bases apart. CDR1 is given as SGHVS and CDR2 as FNYEAQ, both from the germline V gene. Turning to this clone: Its antigen is unknown. The sample holds no much larger clone one base away, and base qualities are not on file.

TCRbeta CDR3 regions were amplified from genomic DNA using the immunoSEQ Assay, a bias-controlled multiplex PCR. As for the original processing: Within the assay, amplification of reference gene primers was used to estimate how many nucleated cells each sample contained. To quantify the absolute abundance of each unique TCRbeta CDR3 rearrangement, sequence reads were collapsed and filtered. Productive Simpson clonality was computed per sample as the square root of Simpson's diversity index over productive rearrangements. TCRdb mirrors the immuneACCESS table, restricted to in-frame sequences. Some clones are absent from its copies; in checked studies, under half trace to an unresolved V gene, and the reason for the others is unknown. D and trimming come from the DNA, and the V and J calls and clone size come from that table. The sample includes approximately 13,000 clones, with 60% to 80% observed a single time. The top ten constitute over 6% of the sample.

The chain is assembled from TRBV7-6 and TRBJ2-1; TRBD2 is perhaps the D gene, given 6 matching bases. The source is a man aged 55-75 years with COVID-19, enrolled during active disease. Sequenced input: peripheral blood. This receptor carries the CDR3 CASSLVGGGNEQFF. In nucleotides, the sequence is TGTGCCAGCAGCTTGGTCGGGGGAGGAAATGAGCAGTTCTTC.